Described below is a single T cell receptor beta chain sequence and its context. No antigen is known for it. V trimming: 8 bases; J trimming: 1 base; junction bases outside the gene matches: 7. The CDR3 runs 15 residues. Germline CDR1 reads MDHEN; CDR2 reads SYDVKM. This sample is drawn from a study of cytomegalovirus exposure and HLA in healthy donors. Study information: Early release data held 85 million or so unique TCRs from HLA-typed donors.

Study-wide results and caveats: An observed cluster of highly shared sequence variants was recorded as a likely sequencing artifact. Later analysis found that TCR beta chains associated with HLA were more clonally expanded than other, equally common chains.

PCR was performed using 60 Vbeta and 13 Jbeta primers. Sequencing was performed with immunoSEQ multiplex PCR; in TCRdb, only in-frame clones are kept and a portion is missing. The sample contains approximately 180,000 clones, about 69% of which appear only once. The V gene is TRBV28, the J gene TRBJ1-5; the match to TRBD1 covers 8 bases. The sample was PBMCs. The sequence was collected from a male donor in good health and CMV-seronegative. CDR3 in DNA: TGTGCCAGCGGAGACAGGGGTTGGAGCAATCAGCCCCAGCATTTT. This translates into CASGDRGWSNQPQHF.